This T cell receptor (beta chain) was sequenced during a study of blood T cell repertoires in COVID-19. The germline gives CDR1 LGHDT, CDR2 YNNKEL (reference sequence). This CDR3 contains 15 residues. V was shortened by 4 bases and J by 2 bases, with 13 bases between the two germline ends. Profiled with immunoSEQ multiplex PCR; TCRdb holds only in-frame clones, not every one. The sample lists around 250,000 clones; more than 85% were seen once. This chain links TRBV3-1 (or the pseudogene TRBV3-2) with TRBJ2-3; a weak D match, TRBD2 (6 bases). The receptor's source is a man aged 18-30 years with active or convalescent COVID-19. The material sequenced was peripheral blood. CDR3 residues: CASSPGTSYTDTQYF. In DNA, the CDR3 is TGTGCCAGCAGCCCCGGGACTTCTTACACAGATACGCAGTATTTT.